One TCR beta chain is described in this entry. The data were obtained in a study of blood T cell repertoires in COVID-19. The wider study: T cells, B-cell-depleted T cells, or PBMCs supplied cDNA or gDNA.

CDR3 length equals 17 residues. V shed 1 base, J shed 3 bases, and the junction held 8 bases outside the gene matches. Germline assignment: CDR1 LGHDT and CDR2 YNNKEL (reference sequence). Original processing methods: The authors estimated nucleated cell counts from reference gene primer amplification. Profiled with immunoSEQ multiplex PCR; TCRdb holds only in-frame clones, not every one. V and J calls and clone size are as listed in that table; D and trimming were resolved from the DNA. The sample consists of roughly 76,000 clones, 75% to 80% of them appearing once. This clonotype originated in a human donor in a cohort sampled during active COVID-19. The V gene is TRBV3-1 (or the pseudogene TRBV3-2), the J gene TRBJ1-3; TRBD1 aligns across 8 bases. Sequencing was done on a sample of peripheral blood. DNA for the CDR3: TGTGCCAGCAGCCAAGCGGTCAGGGGGCGTCTTGGAAACACCATATATTTT. This codes for CASSQAVRGRLGNTIYF.